This T cell receptor (beta chain) was recovered during a study of cytomegalovirus exposure and HLA in healthy donors. TCRdb's copy holds only in-frame clones and misses some; the assay was immunoSEQ multiplex PCR. The sample includes about 140,000 clones, 91% of them seen just once. The junction had 8 bases not matched to a gene; V was cut back by 7 bases and J by 4 bases. The CDR3 is 14 amino acids. CDR1 is MNHEY, CDR2 SVGAGI, per germline. The rearrangement uses TRBV6-5 and TRBJ2-7; the match to TRBD1 covers 9 bases. This TCR was sampled from a man between 18 and 29 years old in good health and CMV-seronegative. The sample was PBMCs. CDR3 coding DNA: TGTGCCAGCATTCCGGACAGGGGATCGTACGAGCAGTACTTC. It is translated as CASIPDRGSYEQYF.